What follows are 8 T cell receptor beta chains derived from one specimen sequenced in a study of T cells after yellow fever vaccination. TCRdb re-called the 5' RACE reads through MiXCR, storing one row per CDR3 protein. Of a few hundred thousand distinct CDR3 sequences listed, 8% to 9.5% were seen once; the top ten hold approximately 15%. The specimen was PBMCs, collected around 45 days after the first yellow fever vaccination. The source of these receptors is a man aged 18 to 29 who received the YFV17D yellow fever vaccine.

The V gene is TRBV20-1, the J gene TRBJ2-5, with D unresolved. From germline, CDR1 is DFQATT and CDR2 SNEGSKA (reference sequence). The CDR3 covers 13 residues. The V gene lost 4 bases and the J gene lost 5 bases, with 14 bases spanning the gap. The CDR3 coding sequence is TGCAGTGCTACTCGACGGGTTAGCGAGACCCAGTACTTC. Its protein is CSATRRVSETQYF.

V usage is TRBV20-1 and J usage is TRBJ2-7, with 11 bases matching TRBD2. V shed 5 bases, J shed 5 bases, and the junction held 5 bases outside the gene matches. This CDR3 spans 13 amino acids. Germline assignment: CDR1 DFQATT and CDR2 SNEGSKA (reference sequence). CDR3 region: CSARLAGGHEQYF. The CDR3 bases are TGCAGTGCTCGTCTAGCGGGGGGCCACGAGCAGTACTTC.

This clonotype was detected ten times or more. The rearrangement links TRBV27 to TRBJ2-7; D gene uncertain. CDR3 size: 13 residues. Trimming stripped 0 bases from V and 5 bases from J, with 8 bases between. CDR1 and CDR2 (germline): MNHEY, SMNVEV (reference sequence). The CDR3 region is CASSLSMGNEQYF. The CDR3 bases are TGTGCCAGCAGTTTATCTATGGGGAACGAGCAGTACTTC.

The CDR3 protein is CASSLTATGGVYF. The DNA for the CDR3 is TGTGCCAGCAGTCTAACGGCGACGGGTGGGGTGTACTTC. V usage is TRBV28 and J usage is TRBJ2-7, with no clear D. Trimming removed 5 bases from V and 12 bases from J, with 20 bases in between. The CDR3 is 13 amino acids. Germline assignment: CDR1 MDHEN and CDR2 SYDVKM.

DNA for the CDR3: TGTGCCAGCTCACCACCCGCGGGGGGTCCCAATGAGCAGTTCTTC. Protein product: CASSPPAGGPNEQFF. The V gene is TRBV18, the J gene TRBJ2-1; TRBD2 agrees at 8 bases. Looked up from germline, CDR1 is KGHSH and CDR2 is LQKENI. V dropped 0 bases and J dropped 6; count of bases not matched to a gene: 4. The CDR3 loop spans 15 amino acids.

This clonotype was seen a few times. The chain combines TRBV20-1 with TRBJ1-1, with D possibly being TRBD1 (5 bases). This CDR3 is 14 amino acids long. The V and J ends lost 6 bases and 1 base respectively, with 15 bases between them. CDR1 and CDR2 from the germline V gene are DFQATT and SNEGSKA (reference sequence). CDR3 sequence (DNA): TGCAGTGCCCCTAGAGGGGTCGGGAACACTGAAGCTTTCTTT. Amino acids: CSAPRGVGNTEAFF.

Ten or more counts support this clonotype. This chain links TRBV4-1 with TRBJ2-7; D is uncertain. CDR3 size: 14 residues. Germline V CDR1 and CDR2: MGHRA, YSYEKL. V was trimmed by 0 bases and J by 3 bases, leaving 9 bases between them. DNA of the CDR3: TGCGCCAGCAGCCAAGAAAACTCCGGCTACGAGCAGTACGTC. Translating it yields CASSQENSGYEQYV.

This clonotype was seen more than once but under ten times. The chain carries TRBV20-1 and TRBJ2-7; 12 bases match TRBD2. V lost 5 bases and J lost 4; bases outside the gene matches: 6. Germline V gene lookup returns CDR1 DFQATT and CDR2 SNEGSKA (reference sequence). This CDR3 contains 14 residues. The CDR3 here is CSAPVTSGGYEQYF. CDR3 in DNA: TGCAGTGCTCCAGTGACTAGCGGGGGTTACGAGCAGTACTTC.